What follows are 10 T cell receptor beta chains derived from one specimen sequenced in a study of shared clonotypes between healthy human individuals (dated by TCRdb to 2019 to 2021). Library prep was done by the immunoSEQ multiplex PCR assay. The table comes from immuneACCESS by way of TCRdb, which keeps in-frame sequences with V and J called. Part of the clones is missing from these tables; in studies checked, under half for an unresolved V gene and the rest for unknown reasons. The sample table contains hundreds of thousands of clones; only one count was recorded for around 74% of them. 1.7% of the sample rests with the top ten. The material sequenced was memory CD4+ T cells sorted from blood. Taken with the paper, the label for cell subset or site translates to: CD45RA-negative fraction. These receptors were taken from a woman aged 25 to 45 in good health.

J is TRBJ2-7 and V is TRBV6-5, with TRBD1 identical over 9 bases. Germline lookup yields CDR1 MNHEY and CDR2 SVGAGI. The CDR3 runs 16 residues. V shed 4 bases, J shed 5 bases, and the junction held 12 bases outside the gene matches. CDR3 sequence reads: CASSSKFGTGKDEQYF. The DNA of the CDR3 is TGTGCCAGCAGTTCGAAGTTCGGGACAGGGAAAGACGAGCAGTACTTC.

CDR3 amino acids: CASSLALGLAGHNEQFF. DNA of the CDR3: TGTGCCAGCAGCTTGGCCCTAGGACTAGCGGGCCACAATGAGCAGTTCTTC. This chain uses TRBV5-4 with TRBJ2-1, with 11 bases lining up with TRBD2. Germline values: CDR1 SGHNT, CDR2 YYREEE (reference sequence). The ends lost 0 bases at V and 5 bases at J; junction bases unmatched: 7. CDR3 size: 17 residues.

V gene TRBV28 combines with J gene TRBJ2-3; possibly TRBD1 for D (6 bases). V lost 5 bases, J lost 3 bases, and 12 bases lay in between. This CDR3 is built from 14 residues. Germline V gene lookup returns CDR1 MDHEN and CDR2 SYDVKM. The chain's CDR3 is CASSDTGMTDTQYF. The DNA of the CDR3 is TGTGCCAGCAGTGACACAGGGATGACAGATACGCAGTATTTT.

V is TRBV28 and J is TRBJ1-5; weak D call: TRBD1 (6 bases). Trimming cost V 5 bases and J 7 bases, with 18 bases left between them. Germline CDR1 and CDR2: MDHEN and SYDVKM. The CDR3 loop spans 15 amino acids. The CDR3 protein is CASSTLLQGRQPQHF. The CDR3 DNA sequence: TGTGCCAGCAGTACCCTATTACAGGGAAGGCAGCCCCAGCATTTT.

The CDR3 bases are TGTGCCAGCAGGAAGGCGGTGGCGGGATCTGACGAGCAGTACTTC. Amino acids: CASRKAVAGSDEQYF. The chain has TRBV6-6 and TRBJ2-7, with D possibly matching TRBD2 (6 bases). The CDR3 covers 15 residues. The germline V gene encodes CDR1 MNHNY and CDR2 SVGAGI (reference sequence). Trimming pared 6 bases from V and 5 bases from J, leaving 20 bases between.

The CDR3 spells CASSLPLTGVTDTQYF. The CDR3 DNA is TGTGCCAGCAGTTTACCCCTAACGGGAGTCACAGATACGCAGTATTTT. The rearrangement links TRBV28 to TRBJ2-3; D might be TRBD2 (6 bases). Trimming removed 2 bases from V and 2 bases from J, with 14 bases in between. CDR3 length: 16 amino acids. Per germline, CDR1 MDHEN and CDR2 SYDVKM.

The gene calls are TRBV19 and TRBJ1-2, with 11 bases fitting TRBD1. The CDR3 is 16 residues long. In germline, CDR1 is LNHDA, CDR2 SQIVND (reference sequence). V shed 9 bases, J shed 6 bases, and the junction held 15 bases outside the gene matches. The CDR3 is CASAAEGQGAGHGYTF. CDR3 in DNA: TGTGCCAGCGCCGCCGAAGGACAGGGGGCTGGTCATGGCTACACCTTC.

This clone was counted only a few times. Additional DNA sequences in this sample encode the identical CDR3. This sequence joins TRBV29-1 and TRBJ2-7, with D perhaps matching TRBD1 (6 bases). Trimming removed 4 bases at V and 3 bases at J, with 7 bases between. Germline V CDR1 and CDR2: SQVTM, ANQGSEA. The CDR3 spans 11 residues. The CDR3: CSVGGGYEQYF. CDR3 DNA: TGCAGCGTTGGAGGGGGCTACGAGCAGTACTTC.

The chain links TRBV21-1 to TRBJ1-2. TRBV21-1 is recorded as a pseudogene. The CDR3 has 15 amino acids. The CDR3 region is CASSKAEERNYGYTF. In nucleotides, the CDR3 is TGTGCCAGCAGCAAAGCTGAGGAGCGCAATTATGGCTACACCTTC.

The chain has TRBV5-1 and TRBJ2-1; no clear D gene. The CDR3 extends over 16 amino acids. The V end lost 0 bases, the J end lost 9 bases, and 19 bases lay between the germline ends. The V gene's germline CDR1 is SGHRS and CDR2 YFSETQ. The CDR3 DNA reads as TGCGCCAGCAGCTTGGGGGCTGCTGAGAGATATGGTGAGCAGTTCTTC. Translating it yields CASSLGAAERYGEQFF.